This TCR beta chain originates from a study of CD8+ T cells in alopecia areata. RNA was isolated and reverse transcribed to cDNA, the sequencing template. TCRdb's copy holds only in-frame clones and misses some; the assay was immunoSEQ multiplex PCR. This sample has 90,000 to 120,000 clones, with roughly 64% found just once. Germline lookup yields CDR1 LNHNV and CDR2 YYDKDF (reference sequence). V shed 0 bases and J shed 9 bases, with 6 bases lying between them. The CDR3 is made up of 12 amino acids. Source material: CD8+ T cells sorted from blood. The source of this sequence is a human donor in good health. The chain carries TRBV15 and TRBJ2-1; D perhaps matches TRBD1 (5 bases). Written as DNA, the CDR3 is TGTGCCACCAGCAGAGATCAGGGTGAGCAGTTCTTC. This codes for CATSRDQGEQFF.